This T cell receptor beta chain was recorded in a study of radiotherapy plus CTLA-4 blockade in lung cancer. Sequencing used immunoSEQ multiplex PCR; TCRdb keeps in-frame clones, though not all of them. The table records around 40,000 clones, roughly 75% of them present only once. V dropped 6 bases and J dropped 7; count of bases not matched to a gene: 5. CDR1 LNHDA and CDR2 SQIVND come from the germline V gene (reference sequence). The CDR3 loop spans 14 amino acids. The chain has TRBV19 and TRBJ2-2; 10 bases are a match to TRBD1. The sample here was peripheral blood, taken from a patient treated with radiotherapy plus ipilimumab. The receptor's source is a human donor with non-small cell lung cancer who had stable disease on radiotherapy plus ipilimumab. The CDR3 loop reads CASSAGQGVGELFF. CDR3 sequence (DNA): TGTGCCAGTAGCGCAGGACAGGGGGTCGGGGAGCTGTTTTTT.